The TCR beta chain under discussion was sequenced for a study of CD8 T cells in ankylosing spondylitis (dated by TCRdb to the late 2010s). About the investigation overall: The study set out to find disease-linked TCR variants by profiling T cell receptor beta repertoires in ankylosing spondylitis patients and healthy donors. The whole study cohort included over 85 healthy donors and over 20 ankylosing spondylitis patients. Peripheral blood samples were taken, and synovial fluid was additionally collected from ankylosing spondylitis patients.

The run used an Illumina HiSeq 2500. Quantitative 5'-RACE with molecular barcodes was the method used to prepare the TCR beta libraries. Turning to the authors' computational methods: Disease-linked TCR variants were identified with a new computational method built on a probabilistic model of VDJ rearrangement. TCRdb redid the processing of the public reads, applying fastp at Q25 and MiXCR, and retained in-frame beta chains. Under each unique CDR3 protein, matching rows form one entry showing the most common genes and DNA. The V and J calls follow TCRdb's processing rather than the paper's. This sample holds a few hundred thousand distinct CDR3 sequences; roughly an eighth were observed only once. Of the sample, under 7.5% is held by the ten largest clones. There are 15 amino acids in the CDR3, from cysteine to phenylalanine inclusive. Only the CDR3 DNA is retained, 45 bases long and in frame from the first base. CDR1 and CDR2 are drawn from the germline V gene: SGDLS, YYNGEE. V is pared back by 4 bases and J by 6 bases, with 16 bases lying between the germline termini.

Comments on this clonotype: Its antigen has not been determined. Per-base qualities were not stored, and no clone one base away is much larger.

What the research found in general, with its limitations: Some motif variants had previously been reported in the synovial fluid and blood of reactive arthritis patients, which suggests shared mechanisms of disease initiation. The disease-linked clones were reported to be significantly enriched in matched synovial fluid samples from ankylosing spondylitis patients. A TCR beta motif made up of eight highly homologous amino acid variants appeared to be characteristic of blood from ankylosing spondylitis patients. In peripheral blood, the disease-linked clones were found at relatively low frequencies and had a CD8+ phenotype.

The sequenced material came from blood, either unsorted or a sorted T cell fraction (not recorded which). This sequence was found in a male donor with ankylosing spondylitis. The chain is assembled from TRBV9 and TRBJ2-2; tentative D gene TRBD2, with 7 bases matching. The sequenced DNA: TGTGCCAGCAGCACCTTCTCCGGGGGGCCCGGGGAGCTGTTTTTT. This is translated as CASSTFSGGPGELFF. When the CDR3 is completed using the reference TRBV9 and TRBJ2-2 genes on either side, the full variable domain is DSGVTQTPKHLITATGQRVTLRCSPRSGDLSVYWYQQSLDQGLQFLIQYYNGEERAKGNILERFSAQQFPDLHSELNLSSLELGDSALYFCASSTFSGGPGELFFGEGSRLTVL.